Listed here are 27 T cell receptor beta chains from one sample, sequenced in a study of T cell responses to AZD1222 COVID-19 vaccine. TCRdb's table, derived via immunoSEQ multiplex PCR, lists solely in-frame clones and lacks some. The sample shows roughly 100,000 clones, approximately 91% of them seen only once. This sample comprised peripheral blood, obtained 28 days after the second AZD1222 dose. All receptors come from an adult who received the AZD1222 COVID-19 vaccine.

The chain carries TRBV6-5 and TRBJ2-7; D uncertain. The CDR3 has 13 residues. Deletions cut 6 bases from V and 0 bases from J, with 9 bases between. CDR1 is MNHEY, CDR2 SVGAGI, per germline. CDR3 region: CASSGQSSYEQYF. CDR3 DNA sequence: TGTGCCAGCAGCGGGCAGAGCTCCTACGAGCAGTACTTC.

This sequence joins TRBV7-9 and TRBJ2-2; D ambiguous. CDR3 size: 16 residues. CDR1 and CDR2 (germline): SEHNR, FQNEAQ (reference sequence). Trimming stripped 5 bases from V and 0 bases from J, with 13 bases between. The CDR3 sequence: CASSQTRMANTGELFF. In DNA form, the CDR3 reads TGTGCCAGCAGCCAAACAAGGATGGCGAACACCGGGGAGCTGTTTTTT.

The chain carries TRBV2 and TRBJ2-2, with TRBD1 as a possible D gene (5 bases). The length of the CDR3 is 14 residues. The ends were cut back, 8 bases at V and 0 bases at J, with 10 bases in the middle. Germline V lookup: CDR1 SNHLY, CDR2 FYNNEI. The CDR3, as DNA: TGTGCCAGCGGTTCAGGGTCGAACACCGGGGAGCTGTTTTTT. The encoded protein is CASGSGSNTGELFF.

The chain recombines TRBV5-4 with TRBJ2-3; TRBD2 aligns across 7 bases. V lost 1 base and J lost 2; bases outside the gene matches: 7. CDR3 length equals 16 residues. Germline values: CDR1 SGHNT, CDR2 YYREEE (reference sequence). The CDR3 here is CASSLYMQRDTDTQYF. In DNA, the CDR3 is TGTGCCAGCAGCTTGTACATGCAGCGGGACACAGATACGCAGTATTTT. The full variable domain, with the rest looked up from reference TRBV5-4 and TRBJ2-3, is ETGVTQSPTHLIKTRGQQVTLRCSSQSGHNTVSWYQQALGQGPQFIFQYYREEENGRGNFPPRFSGLQFPNYSSELNVNALELDDSALYLCASSLYMQRDTDTQYFGPGTRLTVL.

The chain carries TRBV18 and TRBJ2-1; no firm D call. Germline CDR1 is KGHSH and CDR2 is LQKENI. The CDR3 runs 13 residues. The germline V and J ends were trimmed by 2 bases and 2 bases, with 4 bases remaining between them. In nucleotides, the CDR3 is TGTGCCAGCTCACCAGAGACCTACAATGAGCAGTTCTTC. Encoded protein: CASSPETYNEQFF.

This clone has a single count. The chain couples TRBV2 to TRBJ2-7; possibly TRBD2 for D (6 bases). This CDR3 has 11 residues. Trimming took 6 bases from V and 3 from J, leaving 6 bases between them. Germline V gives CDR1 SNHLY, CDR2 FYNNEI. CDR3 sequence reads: CASRGGYEQYF. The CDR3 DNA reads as TGTGCCAGCAGGGGGGGCTACGAGCAGTACTTC.

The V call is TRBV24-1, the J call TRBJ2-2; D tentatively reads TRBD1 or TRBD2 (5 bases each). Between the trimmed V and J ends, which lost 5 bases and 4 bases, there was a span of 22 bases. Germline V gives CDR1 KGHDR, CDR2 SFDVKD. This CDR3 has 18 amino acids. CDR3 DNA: TGTGCCACCAGTGCCACCAATCTTCGAGACAGCGGCACCGGGGAGCTGTTTTTT. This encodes CATSATNLRDSGTGELFF.

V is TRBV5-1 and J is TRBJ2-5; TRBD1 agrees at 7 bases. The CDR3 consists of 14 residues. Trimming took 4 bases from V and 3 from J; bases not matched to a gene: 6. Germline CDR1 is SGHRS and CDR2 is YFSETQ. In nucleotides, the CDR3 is TGCGCCAGCAGCGTGGGACAGCCTAAAGAGACCCAGTACTTC. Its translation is CASSVGQPKETQYF.

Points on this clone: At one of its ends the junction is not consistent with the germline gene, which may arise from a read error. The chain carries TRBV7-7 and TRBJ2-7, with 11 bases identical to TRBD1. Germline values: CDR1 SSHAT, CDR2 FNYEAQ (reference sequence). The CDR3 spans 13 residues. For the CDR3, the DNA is TGTGCTAGCAGCACCGGGACAGGGGGCGAGCAGTACTTC. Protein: CASSTGTGGEQYF. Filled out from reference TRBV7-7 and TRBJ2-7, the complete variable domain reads GAGVSQSPRYKVTKRGQDVTLRCDPISSHATLYWYQQALGQGPEFLTYFNYEAQPDKSGLPSDRFSAERPEGSISTLTIQRTEQRDSAMYRCASSTGTGGEQYFGPGTRLTVT.

The DNA for the CDR3 is TGTGCCAGCAGTTCCCCGGCGGCGAAACTGGTAGCTTTCTTT. Translation: CASSSPAAKLVAFF. This chain joins TRBV28 and TRBJ1-1; D is uncertain. Per the germline V gene, CDR1 is MDHEN and CDR2 is SYDVKM. V lost 4 bases and J 10 bases, leaving 19 bases between the germline ends. The CDR3 extends over 14 amino acids. Looking up the rest from reference TRBV28 and TRBJ1-1 gives the full variable domain: DVKVTQSSRYLVKRTGEKVFLECVQDMDHENMFWYRQDPGLGLRLIYFSYDVKMKEKGDIPEGYSVSREKKERFSLILESASTNQTSMYLCASSSPAAKLVAFFGQGTRLTVV.

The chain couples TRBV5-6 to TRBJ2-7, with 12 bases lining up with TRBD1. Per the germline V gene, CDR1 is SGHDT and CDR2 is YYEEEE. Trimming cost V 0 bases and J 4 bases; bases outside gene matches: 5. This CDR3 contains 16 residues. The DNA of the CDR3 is TGTGCCAGCAGCTTGGCAGGGGACAGGGGGCTATACGAGCAGTACTTC. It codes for CASSLAGDRGLYEQYF.

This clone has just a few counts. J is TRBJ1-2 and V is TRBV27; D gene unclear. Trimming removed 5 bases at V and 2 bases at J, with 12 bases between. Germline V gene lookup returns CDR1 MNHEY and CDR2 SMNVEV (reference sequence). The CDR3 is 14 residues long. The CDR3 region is CASSKSTLNYGYTF. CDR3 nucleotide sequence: TGTGCCAGCAGTAAATCGACACTAAACTATGGCTACACCTTC.

As DNA, the CDR3 is TGTGCCTGGAGAGGCCGCACGGGATCGACTGAAGCTTTCTTT. Protein: CAWRGRTGSTEAFF. The J gene is TRBJ1-1, the V gene TRBV30; D is undetermined. Germline V gene data show CDR1 as GTSNPN and CDR2 as SVGIG (reference sequence). The CDR3 covers 14 residues. V lost 3 bases and J lost 5, with 16 bases in between.

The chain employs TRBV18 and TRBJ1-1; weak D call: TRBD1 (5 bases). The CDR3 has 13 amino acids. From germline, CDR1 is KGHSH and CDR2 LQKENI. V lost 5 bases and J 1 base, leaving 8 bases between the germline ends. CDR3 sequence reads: CASSIRGNTEAFF. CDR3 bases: TGTGCCAGCTCAATTAGGGGGAACACTGAAGCTTTCTTT.

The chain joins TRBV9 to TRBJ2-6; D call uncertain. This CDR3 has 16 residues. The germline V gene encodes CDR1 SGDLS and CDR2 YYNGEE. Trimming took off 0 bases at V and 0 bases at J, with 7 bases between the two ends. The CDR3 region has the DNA TGTGCCAGCAGCGTAGGACTGGGCTCTGGGGCCAACGTCCTGACTTTC. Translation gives CASSVGLGSGANVLTF.

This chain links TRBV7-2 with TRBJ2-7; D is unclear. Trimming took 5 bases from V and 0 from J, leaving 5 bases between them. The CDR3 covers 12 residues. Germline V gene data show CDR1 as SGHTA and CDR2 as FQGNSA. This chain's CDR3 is CASSPYSYEQYF. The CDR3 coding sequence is TGTGCCAGCAGCCCCTACTCCTACGAGCAGTACTTC.

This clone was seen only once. The CDR3 is CATSDLRQGAGETQYF. CDR3 nucleotide sequence: TGTGCCACCAGTGATTTAAGGCAGGGGGCCGGTGAGACCCAGTACTTC. V is TRBV24-1 and J is TRBJ2-5, with TRBD1 matching 8 bases. V trimming: 1 base; J trimming: 5 bases; junction bases outside the gene matches: 8. CDR1 and CDR2 from the germline V gene are KGHDR and SFDVKD. This CDR3 has 16 amino acids.

The chain's CDR3 is CASSFLDSPLHF. CDR3 DNA: TGTGCCAGCAGTTTCCTGGATTCACCCCTCCACTTT. V gene TRBV27 combines with J gene TRBJ1-6; D not certain. The V and J ends lost 3 bases and 8 bases respectively, with 5 bases between them. Germline lookup yields CDR1 MNHEY and CDR2 SMNVEV (reference sequence). The CDR3 runs to 12 residues.

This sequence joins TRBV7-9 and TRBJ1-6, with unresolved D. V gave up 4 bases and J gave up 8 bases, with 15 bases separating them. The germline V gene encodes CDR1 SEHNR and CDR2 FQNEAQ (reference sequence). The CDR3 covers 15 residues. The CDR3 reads CASSSRWAEHSPLHF. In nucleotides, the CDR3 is TGTGCCAGCAGCTCCCGGTGGGCAGAGCATTCACCCCTCCACTTT.

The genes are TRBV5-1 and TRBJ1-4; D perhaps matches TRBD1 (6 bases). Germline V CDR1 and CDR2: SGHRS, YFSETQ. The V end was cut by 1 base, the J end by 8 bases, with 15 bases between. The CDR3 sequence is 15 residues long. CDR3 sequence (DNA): TGCGCCAGCAGCTTGAGGGCAACAGGGCGGGAAAAACTGTTTTTT. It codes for CASSLRATGREKLFF.

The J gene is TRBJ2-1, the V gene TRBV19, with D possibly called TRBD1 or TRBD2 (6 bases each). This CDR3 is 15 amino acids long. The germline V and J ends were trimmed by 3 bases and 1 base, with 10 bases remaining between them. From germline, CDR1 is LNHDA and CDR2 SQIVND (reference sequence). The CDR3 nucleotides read TGTGCCAGTAGTATCAGGGGAGGATCCTACAATGAGCAGTTCTTC. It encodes CASSIRGGSYNEQFF. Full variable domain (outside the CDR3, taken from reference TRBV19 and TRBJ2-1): DGGITQSPKYLFRKEGQNVTLSCEQNLNHDAMYWYRQDPGQGLRLIYYSQIVNDFQKGDIAEGYSVSREKKESFPLTVTSAQKNPTAFYLCASSIRGGSYNEQFFGPGTRLTVL.

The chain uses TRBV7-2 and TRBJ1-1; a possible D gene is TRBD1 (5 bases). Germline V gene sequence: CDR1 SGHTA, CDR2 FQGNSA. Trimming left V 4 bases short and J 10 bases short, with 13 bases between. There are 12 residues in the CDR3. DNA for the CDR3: TGTGCCAGCAGCTCAGAGACGGGGGGAGCTTTCTTT. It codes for CASSSETGGAFF.

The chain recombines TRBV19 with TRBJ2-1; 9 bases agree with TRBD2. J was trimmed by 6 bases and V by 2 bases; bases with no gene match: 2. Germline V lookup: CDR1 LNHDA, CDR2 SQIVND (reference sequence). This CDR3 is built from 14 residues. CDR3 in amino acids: CASSIIAGVNEQFF. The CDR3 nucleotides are TGTGCCAGTAGTATAATAGCGGGGGTCAATGAGCAGTTCTTC.

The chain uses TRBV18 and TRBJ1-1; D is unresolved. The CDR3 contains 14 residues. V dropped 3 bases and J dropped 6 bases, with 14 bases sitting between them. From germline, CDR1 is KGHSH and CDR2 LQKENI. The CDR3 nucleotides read TGTGCCAGCTCACCCTTAAAAGGGATTTCTGAAGCTTTCTTT. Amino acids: CASSPLKGISEAFF.

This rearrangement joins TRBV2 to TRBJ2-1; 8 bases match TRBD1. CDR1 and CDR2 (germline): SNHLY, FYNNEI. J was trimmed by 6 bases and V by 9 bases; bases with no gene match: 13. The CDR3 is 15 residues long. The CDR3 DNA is TGTGCCAGTAGACAGGGGACCCCTTCTCGCAATGAGCAGTTCTTC. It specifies CASRQGTPSRNEQFF. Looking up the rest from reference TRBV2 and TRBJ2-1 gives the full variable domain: EPEVTQTPSHQVTQMGQEVILRCVPISNHLYFYWYRQILGQKVEFLVSFYNNEISEKSEIFDDQFSVERPDGSNFTLKIRSTKLEDSAMYFCASRQGTPSRNEQFFGPGTRLTVL.

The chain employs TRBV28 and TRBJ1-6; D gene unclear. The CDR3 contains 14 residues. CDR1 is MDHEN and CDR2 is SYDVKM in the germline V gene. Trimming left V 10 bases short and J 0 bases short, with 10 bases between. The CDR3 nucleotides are TGTGCCACTGACGAGAGCTCCTATAATTCACCCCTCCACTTT. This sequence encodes CATDESSYNSPLHF.

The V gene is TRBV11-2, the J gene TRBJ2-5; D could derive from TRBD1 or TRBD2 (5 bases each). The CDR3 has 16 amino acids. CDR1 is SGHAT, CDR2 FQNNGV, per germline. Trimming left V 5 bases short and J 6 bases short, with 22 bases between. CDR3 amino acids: CASSKMKARDQKTQYF. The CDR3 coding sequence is TGTGCCAGCAGCAAGATGAAGGCAAGGGACCAGAAGACCCAGTACTTC.